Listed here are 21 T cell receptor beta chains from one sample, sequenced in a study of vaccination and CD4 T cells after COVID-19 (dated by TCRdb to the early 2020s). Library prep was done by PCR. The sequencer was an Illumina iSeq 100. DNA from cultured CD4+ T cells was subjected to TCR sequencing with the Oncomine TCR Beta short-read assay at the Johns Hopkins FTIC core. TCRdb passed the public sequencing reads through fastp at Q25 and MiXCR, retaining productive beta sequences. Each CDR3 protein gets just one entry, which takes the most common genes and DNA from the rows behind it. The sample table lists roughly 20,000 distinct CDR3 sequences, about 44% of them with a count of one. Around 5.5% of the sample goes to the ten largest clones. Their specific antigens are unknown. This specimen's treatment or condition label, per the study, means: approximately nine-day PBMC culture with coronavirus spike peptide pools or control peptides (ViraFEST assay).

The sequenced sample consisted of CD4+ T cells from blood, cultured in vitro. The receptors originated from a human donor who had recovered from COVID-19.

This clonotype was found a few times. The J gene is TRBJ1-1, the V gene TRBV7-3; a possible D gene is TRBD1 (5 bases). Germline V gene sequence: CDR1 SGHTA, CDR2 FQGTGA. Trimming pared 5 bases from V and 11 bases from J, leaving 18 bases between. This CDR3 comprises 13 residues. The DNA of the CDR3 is TGTGCCAGCAGCGTCGGGGCTGATGGAGGGGCTTTCTTT. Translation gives CASSVGADGGAFF.

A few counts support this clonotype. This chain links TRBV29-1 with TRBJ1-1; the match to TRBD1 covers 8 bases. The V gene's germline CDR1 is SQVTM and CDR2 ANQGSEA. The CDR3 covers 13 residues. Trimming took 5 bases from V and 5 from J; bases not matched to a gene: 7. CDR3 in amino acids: CSVSAGGSTEAFF. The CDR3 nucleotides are TGCAGCGTTTCGGCAGGGGGCTCTACTGAAGCTTTCTTT.

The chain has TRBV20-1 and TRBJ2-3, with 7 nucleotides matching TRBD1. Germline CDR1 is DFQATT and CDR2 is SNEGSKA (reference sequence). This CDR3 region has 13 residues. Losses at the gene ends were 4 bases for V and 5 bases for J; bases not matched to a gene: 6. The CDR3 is CSATDRVGDTQYF. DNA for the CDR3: TGCAGTGCTACTGACAGGGTCGGAGATACGCAGTATTTT.

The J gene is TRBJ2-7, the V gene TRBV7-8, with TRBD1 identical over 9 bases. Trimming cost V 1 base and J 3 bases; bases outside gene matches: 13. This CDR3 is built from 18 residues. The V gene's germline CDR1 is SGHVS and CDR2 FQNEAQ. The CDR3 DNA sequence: TGTGCCAGCAGCTTAGAAGGGCTAGGGACAGGGAACTACTACGAGCAGTACTTC. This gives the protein CASSLEGLGTGNYYEQYF.

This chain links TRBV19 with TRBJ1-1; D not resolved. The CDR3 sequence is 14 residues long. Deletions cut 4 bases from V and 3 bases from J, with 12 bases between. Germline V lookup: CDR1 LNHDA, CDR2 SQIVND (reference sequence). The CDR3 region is CASSTREVHTEAFF. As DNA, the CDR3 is TGTGCCAGTAGTACGAGGGAGGTACACACTGAAGCTTTCTTT.

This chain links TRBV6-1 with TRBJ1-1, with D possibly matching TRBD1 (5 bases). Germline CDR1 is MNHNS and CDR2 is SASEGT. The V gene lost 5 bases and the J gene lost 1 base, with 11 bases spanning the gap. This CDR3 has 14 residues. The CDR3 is CASSPGTGNTEAFF. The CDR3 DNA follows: TGTGCCAGCAGTCCCGGGACGGGGAACACTGAAGCTTTCTTT.

CDR3 loop: CASSVGLADTGELFF. Written as DNA, the CDR3 is TGTGCCAGCAGCGTCGGGCTAGCGGACACCGGGGAGCTGTTTTTT. V is TRBV9 and J is TRBJ2-2, with 7 bases that match TRBD2. The CDR3 loop spans 15 amino acids. V dropped 2 bases and J dropped 3; count of bases not matched to a gene: 4. Per the germline V gene, CDR1 is SGDLS and CDR2 is YYNGEE.

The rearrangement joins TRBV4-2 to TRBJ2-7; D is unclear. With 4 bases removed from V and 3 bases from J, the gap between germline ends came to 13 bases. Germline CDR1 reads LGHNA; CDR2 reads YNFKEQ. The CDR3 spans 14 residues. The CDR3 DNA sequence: TGTGCCAGCAGCCCCCAATACGACAACTACGAGCAGTACTTC. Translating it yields CASSPQYDNYEQYF.

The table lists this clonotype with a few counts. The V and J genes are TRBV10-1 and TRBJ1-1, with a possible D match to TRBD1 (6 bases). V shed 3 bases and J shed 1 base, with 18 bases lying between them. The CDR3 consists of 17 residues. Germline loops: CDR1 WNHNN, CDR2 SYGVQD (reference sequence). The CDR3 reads CASSDRRGVPSNTEAFF. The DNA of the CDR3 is TGCGCCAGCAGTGACCGCAGGGGAGTTCCTTCGAACACTGAAGCTTTCTTT.

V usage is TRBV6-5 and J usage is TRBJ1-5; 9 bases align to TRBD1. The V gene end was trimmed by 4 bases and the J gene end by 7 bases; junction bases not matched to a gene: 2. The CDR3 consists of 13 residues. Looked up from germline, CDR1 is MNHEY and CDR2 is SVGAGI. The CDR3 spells CASSWDREQPQHF. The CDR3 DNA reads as TGTGCCAGCAGTTGGGACAGGGAACAGCCCCAGCATTTT.

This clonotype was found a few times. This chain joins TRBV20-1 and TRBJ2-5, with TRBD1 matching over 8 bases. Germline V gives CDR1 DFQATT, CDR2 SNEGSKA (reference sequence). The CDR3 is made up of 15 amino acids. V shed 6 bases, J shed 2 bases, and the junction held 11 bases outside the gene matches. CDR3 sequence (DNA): TGCAGTGCCAACCCAGGGACAGGTCTTCAAGAGACCCAGTACTTC. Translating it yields CSANPGTGLQETQYF.

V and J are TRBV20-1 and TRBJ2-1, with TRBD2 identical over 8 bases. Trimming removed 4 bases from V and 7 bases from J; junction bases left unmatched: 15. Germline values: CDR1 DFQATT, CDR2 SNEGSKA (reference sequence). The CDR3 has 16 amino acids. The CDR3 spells CSAILYWREEENEQFF. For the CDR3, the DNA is TGCAGTGCTATCCTCTACTGGCGGGAGGAGGAGAATGAGCAGTTCTTC.

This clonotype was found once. The CDR3 DNA sequence: TGCGCCAGCAGCCCGGACTCAGATACGCAGTATTTT. It codes for CASSPDSDTQYF. The gene calls are TRBV5-1 and TRBJ2-3, with D perhaps TRBD2 (5 bases). This CDR3 spans 12 amino acids. From germline, CDR1 is SGHRS and CDR2 YFSETQ. V was shortened by 4 bases and J by 4 bases, with 7 bases between the two germline ends.

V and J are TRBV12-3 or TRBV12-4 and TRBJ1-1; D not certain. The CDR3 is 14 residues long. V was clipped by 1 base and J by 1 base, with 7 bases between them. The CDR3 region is CASSLVLENTEAFF. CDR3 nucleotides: TGTGCCAGCAGTTTAGTGCTGGAGAACACTGAAGCTTTCTTT.

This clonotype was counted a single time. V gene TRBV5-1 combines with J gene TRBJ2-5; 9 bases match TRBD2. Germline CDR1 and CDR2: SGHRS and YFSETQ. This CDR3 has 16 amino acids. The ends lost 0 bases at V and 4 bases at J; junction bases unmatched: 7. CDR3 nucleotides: TGCGCCAGCAGCTTGGAGGGTAGCGGGAGATTAGAGACCCAGTACTTC. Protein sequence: CASSLEGSGRLETQYF. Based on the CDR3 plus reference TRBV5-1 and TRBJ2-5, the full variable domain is KAGVTQTPRYLIKTRGQQVTLSCSPISGHRSVSWYQQTPGQGLQFLFEYFSETQRNKGNFPGRFSGRQFSNSRSEMNVSTLELGDSALYLCASSLEGSGRLETQYFGPGTRLLVL.

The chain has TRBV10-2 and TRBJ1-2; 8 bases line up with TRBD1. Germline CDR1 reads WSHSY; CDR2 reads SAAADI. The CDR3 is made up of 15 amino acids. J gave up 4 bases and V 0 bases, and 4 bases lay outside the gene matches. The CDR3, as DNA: TGCGCCAGCAGTGAGTCATCACAGGGGGGCTATGGCTACACCTTC. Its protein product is CASSESSQGGYGYTF.

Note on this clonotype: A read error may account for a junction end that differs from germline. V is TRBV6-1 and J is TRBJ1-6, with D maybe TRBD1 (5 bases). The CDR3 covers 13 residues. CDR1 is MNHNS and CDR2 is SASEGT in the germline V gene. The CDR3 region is CASCEGPGSPLHF. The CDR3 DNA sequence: TGTGCCAGCTGTGAGGGGCCAGGATCACCCCTCCACTTT.

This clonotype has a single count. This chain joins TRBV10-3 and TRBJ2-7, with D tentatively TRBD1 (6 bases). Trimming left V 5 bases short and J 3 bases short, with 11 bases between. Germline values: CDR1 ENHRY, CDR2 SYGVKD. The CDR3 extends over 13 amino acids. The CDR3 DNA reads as TGTGCCATCAGTTTAAAGGACAGCTACGAGCAGTACTTC. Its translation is CAISLKDSYEQYF.

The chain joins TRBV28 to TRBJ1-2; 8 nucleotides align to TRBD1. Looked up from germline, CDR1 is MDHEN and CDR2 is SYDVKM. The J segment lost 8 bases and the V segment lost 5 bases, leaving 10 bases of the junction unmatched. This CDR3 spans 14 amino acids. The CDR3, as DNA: TGTGCCAGCAGTCCCGGACAGGGACGATACGGCTACACCTTC. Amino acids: CASSPGQGRYGYTF.

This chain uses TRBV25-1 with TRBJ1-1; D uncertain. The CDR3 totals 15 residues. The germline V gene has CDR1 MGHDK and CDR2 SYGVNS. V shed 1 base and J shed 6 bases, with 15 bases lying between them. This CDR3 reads CASSEFDGGGAEAFF. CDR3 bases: TGTGCCAGCAGTGAATTTGACGGTGGAGGAGCTGAAGCTTTCTTT.

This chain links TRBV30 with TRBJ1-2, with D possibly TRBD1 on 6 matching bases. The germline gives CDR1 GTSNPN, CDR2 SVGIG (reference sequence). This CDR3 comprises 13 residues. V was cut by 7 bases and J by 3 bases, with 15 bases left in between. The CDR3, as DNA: TGTGCCTCAGGACAGAGAGGCGACTATGGCTACACCTTC. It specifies CASGQRGDYGYTF.